This record covers a single T cell receptor (beta chain). Its specificity is not known. These data belong to a study of T-cell reconstitution after alpha-beta-depleted transplantation in children. The study, taken as a whole, reports: High day-60 TCRbeta diversity in some patients came from surviving recipient T cells and thymic progenitors.

The V end was cut by 7 bases, the J end by 1 base, with 23 bases between. CDR3 length: 17 amino acids. Germline CDR1 SGHRS, CDR2 YFSETQ. Researchers prepared the TCRbeta library using unique molecular identifiers, the study reports. MiXCR was run by TCRdb on the PCR reads, yielding one entry per CDR3 protein. The sample has 440,000 or so distinct CDR3 sequences, around 46% seen once. The starting material was PBMCs, obtained before TCRalphabeta/CD19-depleted stem cell transplant. The receptor was derived from a girl aged 2 to 10 with aplastic anemia, due to receive a stem cell transplant. This chain joins TRBV5-1 and TRBJ2-5; possible D gene TRBD1, 6 bases. The CDR3 loop is CASDKLPGEQGQETQYF. The CDR3 DNA reads TGCGCCAGCGATAAACTCCCAGGGGAACAGGGCCAAGAGACCCAGTACTTC.